This T cell receptor (beta chain) was sequenced during a study of OX40 agonist ivuxolimab in advanced cancers. The overall study: Cancers in dose escalation were hepatocellular, melanoma, renal cell and head and neck. Broader study findings: In CD8+ T cells, expanded clones were on average more numerous than in CD4+.

This clone has just one count. Its antigen is unknown. Method: immunoSEQ multiplex PCR; TCRdb's copy keeps in-frame clones and lacks some. The sample lists roughly 80,000 clones, roughly 80% occurring once. The clonotype comes from an adult with an advanced solid tumor such as melanoma, head and neck, liver or kidney cancer. The input for sequencing was CD4+ or CD8+ T cells sorted from blood, taken in a trial of the OX40 agonist ivuxolimab.

The CDR3 DNA reads TGCAGCGGTGGGGCAGGGGATGGCTACACCTTC. It is translated as CSGGAGDGYTF. The chain uses TRBV29-1 and TRBJ1-2; weak D call: TRBD1 (6 bases). The CDR3 totals 11 residues. CDR1 SQVTM and CDR2 ANQGSEA come from the germline V gene. Trimming cost V 7 bases and J 6 bases, with 12 bases left between them.